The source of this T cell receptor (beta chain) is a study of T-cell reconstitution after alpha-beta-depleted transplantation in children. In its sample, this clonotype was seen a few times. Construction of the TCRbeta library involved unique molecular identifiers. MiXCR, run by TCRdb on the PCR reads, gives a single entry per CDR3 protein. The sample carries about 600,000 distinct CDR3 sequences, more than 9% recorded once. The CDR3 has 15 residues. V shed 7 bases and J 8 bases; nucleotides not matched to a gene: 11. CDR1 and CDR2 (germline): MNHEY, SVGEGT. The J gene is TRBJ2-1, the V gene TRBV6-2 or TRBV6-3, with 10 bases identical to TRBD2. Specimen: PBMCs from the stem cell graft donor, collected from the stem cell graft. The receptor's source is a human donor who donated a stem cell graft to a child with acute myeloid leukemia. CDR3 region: CASNQQAGGVDEQFF. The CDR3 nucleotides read TGTGCCAGCAACCAGCAAGCGGGAGGGGTTGATGAGCAGTTCTTC.